These 21 T cell receptor beta chains were all obtained from the same sample, sequenced in a study of blood T cell repertoires in COVID-19. The data were produced by immunoSEQ multiplex PCR, yet TCRdb's version contains in-frame clones alone and is incomplete. The sample has 250,000 to 300,000 clones, 88% seen once. The sequenced material came from peripheral blood. These receptors were taken from a woman aged 30 to 39 with COVID-19, enrolled during active disease.

V usage is TRBV2 and J usage is TRBJ2-3; a weak D match, TRBD2 (5 bases). The CDR3 extends over 16 amino acids. The V gene's germline CDR1 is SNHLY and CDR2 FYNNEI. V lost 1 base and J lost 0, with 11 bases in between. The CDR3: CASSEGLASSTDTQYF. For the CDR3, the DNA is TGTGCCAGCAGTGAAGGGCTAGCTTCTAGCACAGATACGCAGTATTTT.

V and J are TRBV19 and TRBJ2-5; TRBD1 might be the D (5 bases). V dropped 1 base and J dropped 9 bases, with 15 bases sitting between them. This CDR3 comprises 14 residues. Germline V gives CDR1 LNHDA, CDR2 SQIVND (reference sequence). CDR3: CASSIVGREGAQYF. DNA for the CDR3: TGTGCCAGTAGTATAGTAGGACGTGAAGGGGCCCAGTACTTC.

The chain employs TRBV28 and TRBJ2-3, with TRBD2 identical over 12 bases. Germline CDR1 MDHEN, CDR2 SYDVKM. Trimming cost V 4 bases and J 5 bases; bases outside gene matches: 7. There are 16 residues in the CDR3. The CDR3 DNA is TGTGCCAGCAGTTCGCGCCGGACTAGCGGGAAAGATACGCAGTATTTT. It codes for CASSSRRTSGKDTQYF.

This rearrangement joins TRBV28 to TRBJ1-1; D is uncertain. Trimming took 5 bases from V and 4 from J, leaving 14 bases between them. This CDR3 is 14 amino acids long. Germline values: CDR1 MDHEN, CDR2 SYDVKM. The CDR3 sequence: CASSPTREATEAFF. The CDR3 region has the DNA TGTGCCAGCAGTCCTACCCGAGAGGCCACTGAAGCTTTCTTT.

The gene calls are TRBV7-9 and TRBJ2-2; D remains unclear. This CDR3 has 15 residues. Trimming removed 2 bases at V and 5 bases at J, with 12 bases between. Per germline, CDR1 SEHNR and CDR2 FQNEAQ (reference sequence). CDR3: CASSLTEASTGELFF. As DNA, the CDR3 is TGTGCCAGCAGCTTAACGGAAGCTAGTACCGGGGAGCTGTTTTTT.

The chain recombines TRBV18 with TRBJ1-1; D remains unclear. Trimming pared 4 bases from V and 7 bases from J, leaving 10 bases between. The CDR3 runs to 12 residues. Germline lookup yields CDR1 KGHSH and CDR2 LQKENI. In nucleotides, the CDR3 is TGTGCCAGCTCACAACCTCTCAGTGAAGCTTTCTTT. Translated: CASSQPLSEAFF.

The genes are TRBV18 and TRBJ1-1, with D perhaps TRBD1 (6 bases). V dropped 6 bases and J dropped 2 bases, with 16 bases sitting between them. There are 15 residues in the CDR3. Germline CDR1 KGHSH, CDR2 LQKENI. The CDR3 protein is CASSPNRELNTEAFF. CDR3 DNA: TGTGCCAGCTCCCCTAACAGGGAACTAAACACTGAAGCTTTCTTT. Variable domain in full (rest from reference TRBV18 and TRBJ1-1): NAGVMQNPRHLVRRRGQEARLRCSPMKGHSHVYWYRQLPEEGLKFMVYLQKENIIDESGMPKERFSAEFPKEGPSILRIQQVVRGDSAAYFCASSPNRELNTEAFFGQGTRLTVV.

The rearrangement joins TRBV12-5 to TRBJ2-1; 11 nucleotides line up with TRBD2. Germline V gives CDR1 LGHNT, CDR2 FRNRAP. V lost 1 base and J lost 0; bases outside the gene matches: 8. The CDR3 sequence is 19 residues long. The CDR3 loop reads CASGLGIIAGGLSYNEQFF. CDR3 sequence (DNA): TGTGCTAGTGGTTTGGGGATCATAGCGGGAGGGCTCTCCTACAATGAGCAGTTCTTC.

V and J are TRBV24-1 and TRBJ2-1; D remains ambiguous. The CDR3 loop spans 15 amino acids. The V and J ends lost 1 base and 10 bases respectively, with 16 bases between them. Germline V gives CDR1 KGHDR, CDR2 SFDVKD. Here the CDR3 DNA reads TGTGCCACCAGTGATTTTGGGCCTTTTGGCAGGGAGCAGTTCTTC. It codes for CATSDFGPFGREQFF.

This chain links TRBV7-9 with TRBJ1-5; a possible D gene is TRBD1 (6 bases). The germline gives CDR1 SEHNR, CDR2 FQNEAQ (reference sequence). The V gene lost 5 bases and the J gene lost 3 bases, with 11 bases spanning the gap. The CDR3 is 14 residues long. In DNA, the CDR3 is TGTGCCAGCAGCCAAGGGGGGGCCAATCAGCCCCAGCATTTT. Encoded protein: CASSQGGANQPQHF.

The chain is built from TRBV27 and TRBJ2-7; 10 bases line up with TRBD2. CDR1 is MNHEY and CDR2 is SMNVEV in the germline V gene (reference sequence). The ends lost 5 bases at V and 6 bases at J; junction bases unmatched: 4. The CDR3 has 13 amino acids. The CDR3 protein is CASSLGLASEQYF. The CDR3 DNA sequence: TGTGCCAGCAGTCTGGGACTAGCGAGCGAGCAGTACTTC.

The rearrangement joins TRBV29-1 to TRBJ2-7; 12 bases are shared with TRBD2. This CDR3 spans 15 amino acids. Germline CDR1 SQVTM, CDR2 ANQGSEA. Germline trimming cut 7 bases from V and 3 bases from J; bases unmatched to any gene: 10. CDR3 DNA: TGCAGCGCCTCGGGACTAGCGGGCGTCCTCTACGAGCAGTACTTC. Translated, it gives CSASGLAGVLYEQYF.

This chain connects TRBV7-2 to TRBJ2-7, with 7 bases matching TRBD2. This CDR3 contains 15 residues. The junction had 12 bases not matched to a gene; V was cut back by 6 bases and J by 4 bases. Germline V gene data show CDR1 as SGHTA and CDR2 as FQGNSA. Written as DNA, the CDR3 is TGTGCCAGCAGGCATGGGTCTAGCGGAAAATACGAGCAGTACTTC. Protein sequence: CASRHGSSGKYEQYF.

This rearrangement joins TRBV13 to TRBJ1-3, with D hard to call. Germline V gives CDR1 PRHDT, CDR2 FYEKMQ (reference sequence). This CDR3 has 15 amino acids. The V end was cut by 5 bases, the J end by 1 base, with 12 bases between. CDR3 protein: CASSHSRDSGNTIYF. CDR3 in DNA: TGTGCCAGCAGCCATAGCCGGGATTCTGGAAACACCATATATTTT.

The gene calls are TRBV9 and TRBJ2-7; the D gene is possibly TRBD2 (6 bases). The CDR3 is 14 residues long. V gave up 4 bases and J gave up 6 bases, with 17 bases separating them. Germline V lookup: CDR1 SGDLS, CDR2 YYNGEE. The CDR3 sequence: CASSQWGVGGEQYF. The CDR3 DNA reads as TGTGCCAGCAGCCAGTGGGGAGTCGGGGGCGAGCAGTACTTC.

This chain uses TRBV18 with TRBJ2-1, with 11 bases aligning to TRBD2. CDR1 is KGHSH and CDR2 is LQKENI in the germline V gene. V was pared by 3 bases and J by 4 bases, with 5 bases of the junction left unmatched. CDR3 length equals 16 residues. In nucleotides, the CDR3 is TGTGCCAGCTCACCTATGACTAGCGGGGCTTACAATGAGCAGTTCTTC. This codes for CASSPMTSGAYNEQFF.

The chain carries TRBV18 and TRBJ2-3, with D possibly being TRBD2 (6 bases). Trimming left V 3 bases short and J 3 bases short, with 25 bases between. Germline CDR1 reads KGHSH; CDR2 reads LQKENI. The CDR3 is 19 amino acids. The CDR3 is CASSPRLTDEGTGTDTQYF. CDR3 sequence (DNA): TGTGCCAGCTCACCCCGCCTGACGGACGAAGGGACTGGTACAGATACGCAGTATTTT.

This chain links TRBV30 with TRBJ1-5, with a possible D match to TRBD1 (5 bases). CDR3 length: 15 amino acids. Trimming shortened V by 1 base and J by 7 bases, and 17 bases separated the two germline ends. Germline values: CDR1 GTSNPN, CDR2 SVGIG (reference sequence). CDR3 loop: CAWSEGQGGFQPQHF. The CDR3 DNA is TGTGCCTGGAGTGAGGGCCAGGGAGGATTCCAGCCCCAGCATTTT. The variable domain in full, with the rest retrieved from reference TRBV30 and TRBJ1-5, is SQTIHQWPATLVQPVGSPLSLECTVEGTSNPNLYWYRQAAGRGLQLLFYSVGIGQISSEVPQNLSASRPQDRQFILSSKKLLLSDSGFYLCAWSEGQGGFQPQHFGDGTRLSIL.

This clone was counted a single time. The chain links TRBV6-5 to TRBJ1-5; a possible D gene is TRBD1 (5 bases). Trimming shortened V by 0 bases and J by 0 bases, and 6 bases separated the two germline ends. Germline lookup yields CDR1 MNHEY and CDR2 SVGAGI. This CDR3 region has 15 residues. The CDR3 loop is CASSYSGPSNQPQHF. In DNA, the CDR3 is TGTGCCAGCAGTTACTCGGGGCCTAGCAATCAGCCCCAGCATTTT.

This chain links TRBV6-2 or TRBV6-3 with TRBJ1-1; no clear D gene. The ends were cut back, 2 bases at V and 0 bases at J, with 7 bases in the middle. This CDR3 region has 14 residues. The germline V gene encodes CDR1 MNHEY and CDR2 SVGEGT. This chain's CDR3 is CASSYGQMNTEAFF. The CDR3 nucleotides are TGTGCCAGCAGTTACGGTCAGATGAACACTGAAGCTTTCTTT.

The chain carries TRBV30 and TRBJ2-1; possibly TRBD2 for D (6 bases). V lost 3 bases and J lost 3, with 9 bases in between. CDR3 length: 13 residues. Germline V gives CDR1 GTSNPN, CDR2 SVGIG (reference sequence). Written as DNA, the CDR3 is TGTGCCTGGAGGTTAGCGGACTACAATGAGCAGTTCTTC. Encoded protein: CAWRLADYNEQFF.